Below, one T cell receptor beta chain is given with its context. Its target is not known. The data derive from a study of human T cells and chemical hapten exposure. As for the study in general: Alopecia areata, totalis or universalis affected patients, mainly female. Findings of the study overall: It was expanded TCRs that formed significantly more large CDR3 similarity clusters than controls did.

The time point here: patch test 2, 6 weeks after DPC sensitization. Specified treatment: therapeutic diphenylcyclopropenone sensitization with weekly scalp DPC. As the library was built, unique molecular identifiers were attached to individual cDNA molecules. TCRdb reanalysed the RACE reads using MiXCR and keeps one entry per CDR3 protein. Of approximately 96,000 distinct CDR3 sequences listed, 9% to 9.5% are singletons. The receptor was derived from a woman between 40 and 55 years old with alopecia areata. Some clones in this sample may be carry-over from other donors' samples. Specimen: whole blood, collected in connection with sensitization to the hapten diphenylcyclopropenone (DPC).

DNA for the CDR3: TGTGCCAGCAGTTACGGCCCCTATAATTCACCCCTCCACTTT. Amino acids: CASSYGPYNSPLHF. The genes are TRBV6-5 and TRBJ1-6; D uncertain. V lost 2 bases and J lost 2, with 4 bases in between. This CDR3 is built from 14 residues. CDR1 MNHEY and CDR2 SVGAGI come from the germline V gene.